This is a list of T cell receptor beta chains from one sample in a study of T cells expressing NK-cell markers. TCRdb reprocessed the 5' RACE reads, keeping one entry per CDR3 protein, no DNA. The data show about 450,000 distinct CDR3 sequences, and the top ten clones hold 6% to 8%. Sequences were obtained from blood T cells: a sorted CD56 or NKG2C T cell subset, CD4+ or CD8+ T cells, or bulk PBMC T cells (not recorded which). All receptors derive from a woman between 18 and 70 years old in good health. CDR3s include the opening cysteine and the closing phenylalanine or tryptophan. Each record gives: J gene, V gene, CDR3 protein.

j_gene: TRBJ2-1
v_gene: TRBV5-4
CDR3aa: CASSLQRGEYNEQFF

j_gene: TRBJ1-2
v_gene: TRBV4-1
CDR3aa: CASSPLSQGLYGYTF

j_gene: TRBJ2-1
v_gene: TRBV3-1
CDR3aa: CASSQATRGDNEQFF

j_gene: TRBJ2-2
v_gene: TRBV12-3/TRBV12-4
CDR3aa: CASSPYPGNTGELFF

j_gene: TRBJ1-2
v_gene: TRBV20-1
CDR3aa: CSASVERGLVYGYTF

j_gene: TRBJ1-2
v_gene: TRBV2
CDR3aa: CASSQDRENYGYTF

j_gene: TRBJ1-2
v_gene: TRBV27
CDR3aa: CASSFSGGHGYTF

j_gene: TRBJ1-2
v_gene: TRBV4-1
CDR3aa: CASSPALGSYGYTF

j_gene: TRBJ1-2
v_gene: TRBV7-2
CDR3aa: CASSLTTGVNYGYTF

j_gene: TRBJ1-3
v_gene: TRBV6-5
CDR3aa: CASSYSGMGNTIYF

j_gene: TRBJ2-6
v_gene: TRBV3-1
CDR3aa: CASSQEDSSSGANVLTF

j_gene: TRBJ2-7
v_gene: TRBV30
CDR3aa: CAWTREYEQYF

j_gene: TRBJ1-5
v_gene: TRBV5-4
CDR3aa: CASSEGPGGPQHF

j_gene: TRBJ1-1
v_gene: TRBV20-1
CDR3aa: CSARSTRYVTEAFF

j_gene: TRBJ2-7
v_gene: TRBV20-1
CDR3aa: CSATRTSGSYEQYF

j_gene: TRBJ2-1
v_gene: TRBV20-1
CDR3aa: CSARGPGGKTSSYNEQFF

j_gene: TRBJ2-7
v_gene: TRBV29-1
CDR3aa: CSVDGSGSEMAPSYEQYF

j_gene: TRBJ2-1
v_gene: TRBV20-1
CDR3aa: CSASPLSGKGNEQFF

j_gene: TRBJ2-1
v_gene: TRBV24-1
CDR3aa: CATSDSPSGTSGNEQFF

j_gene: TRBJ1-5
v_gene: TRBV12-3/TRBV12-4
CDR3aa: CASRTTANQPQHF

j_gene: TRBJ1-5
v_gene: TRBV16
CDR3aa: CASSQSPGPGDQPQHF

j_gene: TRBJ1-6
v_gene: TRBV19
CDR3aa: CASSIGVQGTPLHF

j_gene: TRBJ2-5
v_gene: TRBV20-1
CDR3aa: CSARTGGSQYF

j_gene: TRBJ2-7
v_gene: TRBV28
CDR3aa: CASSLRGNLRGQYF

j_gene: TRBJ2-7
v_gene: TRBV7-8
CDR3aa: CASSGGLAGHRRYEQYF

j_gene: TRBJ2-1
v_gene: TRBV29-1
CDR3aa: CSVEGRGGYNEQFF

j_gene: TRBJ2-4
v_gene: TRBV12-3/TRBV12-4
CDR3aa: CASRTAGWDIQYF